What follows describes a single T cell receptor (beta chain). Antigen specificity is unknown. This specimen comes from a study of monozygotic twins with inflammatory bowel disease. Findings of the study overall: Relative clonotype sharing with others was diminished in IBD patients versus healthy twins, particularly with disease activity.

The germline gives CDR1 SGHRS, CDR2 YFSETQ. CDR3 length: 15 residues. Reanalyzing the 5' RACE reads, TCRdb keeps one entry per CDR3 protein, without DNA. The sample's table shows 300,000 to 400,000 distinct CDR3 sequences. This TCR derives from a human donor with ulcerative colitis or Crohn's disease, or a healthy co-twin of an affected twin (not recorded which). The chain combines TRBV5-1 with TRBJ1-1; without DNA, the TCRdb call of TRBD1 cannot be checked. Sequenced material: blood. This CDR3 is CASSSSDRGLTEAFF.